Described below is a single TCR beta chain sequence and its context. Original handling: Amplified reference gene primers provided the basis for estimating nucleated cell counts. TCRdb's copy holds only in-frame clones and misses some; the assay was immunoSEQ multiplex PCR. V and J calls and clone size follow that table, whereas D and trimming were derived from the DNA. The table includes around 130,000 clones, about 83% detected once. These data belong to a study of blood T cell repertoires in COVID-19. The receptor's source is a woman aged 45-65 years with acute COVID-19. The sequenced sample was PBMCs or T cells enriched from blood (not recorded which).

The CDR3 coding sequence is TGTGCCAGCATGGACAGGGAGTCTTCACCCCTCCACTTT. It codes for CASMDRESSPLHF. V is TRBV25-1 and J is TRBJ1-6, with TRBD1 matching over 8 bases. The CDR3 totals 13 residues. CDR1 is MGHDK and CDR2 is SYGVNS in the germline V gene. V lost 7 bases and J lost 9; bases outside the gene matches: 5.